These T cell receptor beta chains were read from a single sample in a study of human T cells and chemical hapten exposure. TCRdb independently ran MiXCR on the RACE reads; one entry per CDR3 protein. This sample has about 180,000 distinct CDR3 sequences, with more than 25% found just once. Sequenced material: whole blood, taken in connection with sensitization to the hapten diphenylcyclopropenone (DPC). These TCRs come from a woman aged 25 to 39 with alopecia areata. Some clones in this sample may be carry-over from other donors' samples. Each CDR3 is given with its conserved first and last residue. D genes are given only for firm matches. A row's size may be missing; if present it is once, few, many or a size class.

.,TRBV4-1,TRBD2,TRBJ2-1,TGCGCCAGCAGCCACCTGACTAGCGGGAGAAACAATGAGCAGTTCTTC,CASSHLTSGRNNEQFF
.,TRBV2,TRBD1,TRBJ2-1,TGTGCCAGCATTAGGACAGGGGGCCTCAATGAGCAGTTCTTC,CASIRTGGLNEQFF
few,TRBV6-6,.,TRBJ2-7,TGTGCCAGCAGGGTTCGATACGAGCAGTACTTC,CASRVRYEQYF
few,TRBV30,.,TRBJ2-3,TGTGCCTGGGGAACTCTTCTCACAGATACGCAGTATTTT,CAWGTLLTDTQYF
.,TRBV5-1,.,TRBJ2-1,TGCGCCAGCAGCTTGGTGCAGGGGACCTCCTACAATGAGCAGTTCTTC,CASSLVQGTSYNEQFF
.,TRBV7-3,.,TRBJ2-1,TGTGCCAGCAGCTTACGAGAGGCCAATGAGCAGTTCTTC,CASSLREANEQFF
few,TRBV7-9,.,TRBJ2-5,TGTGCCAGCAGCTCGTCTCGAAATCTTTGGGAGACCCAGTACTTC,CASSSSRNLWETQYF
.,TRBV10-3,.,TRBJ2-3,TGTGCCATCAGCGGTGGGAGATCGGGCACAGATACGCAGTATTTT,CAISGGRSGTDTQYF
.,TRBV9,.,TRBJ2-2,TGTGCCAGCAGCACCGACCTCTTGAACACCGGGGAGCTGTTTTTT,CASSTDLLNTGELFF
few,TRBV2,TRBD1,TRBJ1-5,TGTGCCAGCAGCCGGGACAGGGCGGATCAGCCCCAGCATTTT,CASSRDRADQPQHF
few,TRBV5-1,.,TRBJ1-5,TGCGCCAGCAGCGCCGGACAGTATCAGCCCCAGCATTTT,CASSAGQYQPQHF
.,TRBV20-1,TRBD1,TRBJ1-2,TGCAGTGCTTTGACAGGGACCTATGGCTACACCTTC,CSALTGTYGYTF
many,TRBV6-6,.,TRBJ1-1,TGTGCCAGCAGTTACTTGAACCGGGTTTCGGGACGCGCTGAAGCTTTCTTT,CASSYLNRVSGRAEAFF
few,TRBV4-3,.,TRBJ2-7,TGCGCCAGCAGCCAAGATGAACAGGCGGCCTACGAGCAGTACTTC,CASSQDEQAAYEQYF
.,TRBV6-1,.,TRBJ2-3,TGTGCCAGCAGCACCGGGACGCATACGCAGTATTTT,CASSTGTHTQYF
.,TRBV6-2/TRBV6-3,.,TRBJ1-5,TGTGCCAGCAGTTACGGGCGGGACGATCAGCCCCAGCATTTT,CASSYGRDDQPQHF
few,TRBV6-5,TRBD1,TRBJ1-1,TGTGCCAGCACCAAAAGTCCGGGACAGGGGGAAGCTTTCTTT,CASTKSPGQGEAFF
few,TRBV20-1,.,TRBJ2-5,TGCAGTGCTCCGGGGGTCGAAGAGACCCAGTACTTC,CSAPGVEETQYF
few,TRBV27,.,TRBJ2-5,TGTGCCAGCACCCAGTCAGGGCGGAGACAAGAGACCCAGTACTTC,CASTQSGRRQETQYF
.,TRBV7-8,.,TRBJ2-7,TGTGCCAGCAGCTCCTCAGTAACTGGAACCTACGAGCAGTACTTC,CASSSSVTGTYEQYF
.,TRBV6-1,.,TRBJ2-2,TGTGCCAGCAGTGAGCCGGACAGTCTGTTTTTT,CASSEPDSLFF
.,TRBV9,.,TRBJ2-3,TGTGCCAGCAGCCCCCTTACCAAGGAAGTTACGCAGTATTTT,CASSPLTKEVTQYF
.,TRBV29-1,.,TRBJ2-7,TGCAGCGCCAGATTTGTCCTCAACTACGAGCAGTACTTC,CSARFVLNYEQYF
.,TRBV7-9,TRBD1,TRBJ2-1,TGTGCCAGCAGCGTGACAGGGGAAATGGGGGAGCAGTTCTTC,CASSVTGEMGEQFF
.,TRBV18,.,TRBJ1-3,TGTGCCAGCTCACCAATTCCCGGACAGACTGGAAACACCATATATTTT,CASSPIPGQTGNTIYF
.,TRBV29-1,.,TRBJ2-5,TGCAGCGTTGAAGGACAGGAGGAGACCCAGTACTTC,CSVEGQEETQYF